This record looks at one T cell receptor beta chain sequence and its context. This sample is drawn from a study of blood T cell repertoires in COVID-19. Turning to the study itself: Samples taken during acute and convalescent COVID-19 were collected in the United States, Italy and Spain. Nucleic acid was either cDNA or gDNA, and it came from T cells, B-cell-depleted T cells, or PBMCs.

The germline V and J ends were trimmed by 9 bases and 1 base, with 13 bases remaining between them. The CDR3 has 14 amino acids. Germline-derived CDR1 and CDR2 are LNHDA and SQIVND (reference sequence). In the original workflow: Reference gene primer amplification gave estimated nucleated cell counts. Clones were read by immunoSEQ multiplex PCR, and TCRdb kept only the in-frame ones, dropping some. V, J and clone size were drawn from that table, and D and trimming were deduced from the DNA. The repertoire includes about 200,000 clones, 90% of them detected once, and approximately 0.5% sits in the top ten.

The TCR comes from a man aged 45-65 years with acute or convalescent COVID-19. The source material was peripheral blood. V gene TRBV19 combines with J gene TRBJ1-3; D not certain. Here the CDR3 DNA reads TGTGCCAGCGTTAACTCGAGGTCTGGAAACACCATATATTTT. Amino acids: CASVNSRSGNTIYF.